The clone carrying this T cell receptor (beta chain) was seen only a few times. Trimming stripped 1 base from V and 5 bases from J, with 18 bases between. CDR1 MGHRA and CDR2 YSYEKL come from the germline V gene. The CDR3 length is 17 residues. This sample is part of a study of OX40 agonist ivuxolimab in advanced cancers. TCRdb's table, derived via immunoSEQ multiplex PCR, lists solely in-frame clones and lacks some. The table has approximately 69,000 clones, approximately 93% seen once; the top ten hold 0.25% to 0.3%. The V and J genes are TRBV4-1 and TRBJ2-1, with D perhaps matching TRBD2 (6 bases). This TCR derives from an adult with an advanced solid tumor such as melanoma, head and neck, liver or kidney cancer. The sample in question was CD4+ or CD8+ T cells sorted from blood, obtained in a trial of the OX40 agonist ivuxolimab. The CDR3: CASSQGSWLAPHNEQFF. The CDR3 DNA reads as TGCGCCAGCAGCCAAGGTTCCTGGCTAGCGCCCCACAATGAGCAGTTCTTC.